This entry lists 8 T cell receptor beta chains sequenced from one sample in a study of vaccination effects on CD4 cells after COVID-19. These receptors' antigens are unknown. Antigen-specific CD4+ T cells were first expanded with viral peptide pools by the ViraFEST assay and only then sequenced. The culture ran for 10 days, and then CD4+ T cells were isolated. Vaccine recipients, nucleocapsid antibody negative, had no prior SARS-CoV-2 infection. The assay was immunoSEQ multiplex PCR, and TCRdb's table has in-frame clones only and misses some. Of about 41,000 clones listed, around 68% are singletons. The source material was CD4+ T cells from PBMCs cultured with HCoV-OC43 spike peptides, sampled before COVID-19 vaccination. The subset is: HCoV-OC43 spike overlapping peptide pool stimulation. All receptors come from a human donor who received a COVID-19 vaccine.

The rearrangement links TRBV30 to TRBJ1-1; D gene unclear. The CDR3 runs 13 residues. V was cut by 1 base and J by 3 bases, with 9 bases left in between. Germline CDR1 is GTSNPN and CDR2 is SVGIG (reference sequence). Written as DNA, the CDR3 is TGTGCCTGGAGTGCCCGGGTGGACACTGAAGCTTTCTTT. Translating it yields CAWSARVDTEAFF.

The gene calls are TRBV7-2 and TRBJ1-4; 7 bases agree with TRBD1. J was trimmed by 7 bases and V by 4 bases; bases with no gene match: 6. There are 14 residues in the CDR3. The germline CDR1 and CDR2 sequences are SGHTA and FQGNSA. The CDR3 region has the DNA TGTGCCAGCAGCTGGGGCGGACAGGCTGAAAAACTGTTTTTT. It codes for CASSWGGQAEKLFF.

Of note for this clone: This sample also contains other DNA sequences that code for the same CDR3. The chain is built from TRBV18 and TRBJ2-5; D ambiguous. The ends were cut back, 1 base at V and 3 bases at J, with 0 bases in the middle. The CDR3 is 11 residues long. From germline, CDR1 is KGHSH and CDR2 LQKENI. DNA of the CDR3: TGTGCCAGCTCACCACAAGAGACCCAGTACTTC. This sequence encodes CASSPQETQYF.

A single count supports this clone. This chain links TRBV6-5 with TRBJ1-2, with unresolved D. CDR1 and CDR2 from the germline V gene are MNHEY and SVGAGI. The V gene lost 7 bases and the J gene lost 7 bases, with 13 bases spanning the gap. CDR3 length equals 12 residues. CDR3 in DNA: TGTGCCAGCACCGGGAGGTGGACTGGCTACACCTTC. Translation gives CASTGRWTGYTF.

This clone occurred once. The CDR3 reads CASGLAIDTQYF. Here the CDR3 DNA reads TGTGCTAGTGGTTTGGCGATAGATACGCAGTATTTT. The rearrangement links TRBV12-5 to TRBJ2-3; D gene unclear. Germline assignment: CDR1 LGHNT and CDR2 FRNRAP. The CDR3 runs to 12 residues. Trimming removed 1 base at V and 5 bases at J, with 4 bases between.

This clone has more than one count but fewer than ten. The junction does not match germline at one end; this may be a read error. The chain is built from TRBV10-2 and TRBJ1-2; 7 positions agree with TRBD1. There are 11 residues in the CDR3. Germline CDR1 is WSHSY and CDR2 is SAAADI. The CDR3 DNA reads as TGCGCCAGCGGGACAGCCACGATCCCCTTCTTC. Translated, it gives CASGTATIPFF.

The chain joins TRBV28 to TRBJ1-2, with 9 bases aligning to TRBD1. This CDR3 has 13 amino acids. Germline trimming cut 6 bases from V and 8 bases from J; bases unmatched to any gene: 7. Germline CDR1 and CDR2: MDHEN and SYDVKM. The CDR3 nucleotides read TGTGCCAGCAGGGGACAGGGCGTTAGGGGCTACACCTTC. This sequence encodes CASRGQGVRGYTF.

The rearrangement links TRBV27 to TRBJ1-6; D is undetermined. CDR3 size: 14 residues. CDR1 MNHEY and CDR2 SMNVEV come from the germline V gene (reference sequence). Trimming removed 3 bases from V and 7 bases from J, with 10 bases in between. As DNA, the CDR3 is TGTGCCAGCAGTTTTTGGGCCGAAAATTCACCCCTCCACTTT. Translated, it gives CASSFWAENSPLHF.